The following is a TCR beta chain sequence with its context. Its specificity is not known. These data are taken from a study of PD-1 blockade in mismatch repair-deficient tumors. Study at large: All were previously treated, progressing patients with around eleven mismatch repair-deficient cancer types. Study outcomes and limitations: After pembrolizumab, tumor-resident clones rose rapidly, then generally contracted before radiologic responses.

Sequencing was performed with immunoSEQ multiplex PCR; in TCRdb, only in-frame clones are kept and a portion is missing. Counted here are roughly 120,000 clones, roughly 90% occurring once; the ten biggest clones make up about 12%. The CDR3 spans 16 residues. V was clipped by 0 bases and J by 3 bases; unmatched bases: 1. The germline V gene has CDR1 LGHNA and CDR2 YNFKEQ. All patients were mismatch repair deficient, assessed by either PCR or immunohistochemistry. TCR sequencing covered a few patients who responded to pembrolizumab. This specimen consisted of peripheral blood, obtained approximately 70 weeks after starting pembrolizumab. The V call is TRBV4-2, the J call TRBJ2-1; 11 positions match TRBD2. The source is an adult with mismatch repair-deficient cancer. This chain's CDR3 is CASSQDGTSGYNEQFF. The CDR3 DNA follows: TGTGCCAGCAGCCAAGATGGGACTAGCGGCTACAATGAGCAGTTCTTC.